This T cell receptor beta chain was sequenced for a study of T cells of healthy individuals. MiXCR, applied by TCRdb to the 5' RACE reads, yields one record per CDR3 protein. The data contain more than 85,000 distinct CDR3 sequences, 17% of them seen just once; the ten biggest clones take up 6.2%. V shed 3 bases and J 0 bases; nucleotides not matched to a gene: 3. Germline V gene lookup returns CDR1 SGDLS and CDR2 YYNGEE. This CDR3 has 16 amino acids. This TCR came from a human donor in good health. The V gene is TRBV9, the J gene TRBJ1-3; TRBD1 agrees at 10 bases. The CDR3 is CASSGDRGRSGNTIYF. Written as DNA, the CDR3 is TGTGCCAGCAGCGGGGACAGGGGACGCTCTGGAAACACCATATATTTT.